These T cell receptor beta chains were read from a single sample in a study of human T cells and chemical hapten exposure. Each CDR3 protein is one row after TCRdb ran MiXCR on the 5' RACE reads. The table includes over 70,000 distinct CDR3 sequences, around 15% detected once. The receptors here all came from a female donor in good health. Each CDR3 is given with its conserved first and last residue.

CASTELTANYGYTF	TRBV5-1
CSVRVGSSSGEQHF	TRBV29-1
CASSLASQTQYF	TRBV5-6
CSARGASTAGNTIYF	TRBV20-1
CASTPQASGSDEQFF	TRBV6-4
CASSEREGMGGQPQHF	TRBV6-1
CSVEDPSRVYGYTF	TRBV29-1
CASSPSGLTGNYGYTF	TRBV7-2
CASSQFRGDGAEQYF	TRBV28
CASSEGWVNNQPQHF	TRBV6-1
CASSVGTTTDTQYF	TRBV9
CSAREDRESYNSPLHF	TRBV20-1
CASIAGGTDTQYF	TRBV28
CAISTQGANNQPQHF	TRBV10-3
CSVEEAFF	TRBV29-1
CASSLGQGRNEAFF	TRBV5-1
CASSLSPIPAATNEKLFF	TRBV27
CASSQDLGGPSPLHF	TRBV4-2
CSVSDRGPYEQYF	TRBV29-1
CASSLSGAQNTEAFF	TRBV27
CASSPLGGRTGELFF	TRBV28
CASSPDSRNQPQHF	TRBV5-1
CASSLAPGQGLAGANVLTF	TRBV7-9
CASSPSQGSLVYTF	TRBV7-9
CASSYTVLQVPSSTDTQYF	TRBV6-2/TRBV6-3
CAIGHGYTF	TRBV10-3
CASSELGQPQHF	TRBV6-1
CASSQGERGSYEQYF	TRBV4-2
CASSPGLAAGELFF	TRBV7-7
CASSLGGLVGGASTDTQYF	TRBV7-2
CASRDPYGYTF	TRBV3-1
CASSSQGFDTQYF	TRBV7-2
CSVAEHLSSYEQYF	TRBV29-1
CASSQASTTDTQYF	TRBV4-1
CSVVGLTGGAVLDYGYTF	TRBV29-1
CASSQEYSPLHF	TRBV3-1
CSASRPSTNEKLFF	TRBV20-1